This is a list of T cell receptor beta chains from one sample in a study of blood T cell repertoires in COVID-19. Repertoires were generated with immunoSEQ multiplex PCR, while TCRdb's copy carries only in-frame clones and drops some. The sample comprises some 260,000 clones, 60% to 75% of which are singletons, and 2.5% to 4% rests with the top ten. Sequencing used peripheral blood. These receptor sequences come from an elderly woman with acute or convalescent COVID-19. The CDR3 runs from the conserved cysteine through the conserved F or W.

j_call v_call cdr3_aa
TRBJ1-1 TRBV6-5 CASSYTSRVVTEAFF
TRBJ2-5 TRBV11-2 CASSLGGLPSETQYF
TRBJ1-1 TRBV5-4 CASSLGQSMNTEAFF
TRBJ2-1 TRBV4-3 CASSQGPSYPSGGHNEQFF
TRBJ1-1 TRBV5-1 CASSLESYTEAFF
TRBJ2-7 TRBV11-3 CASSPGTGGNYEQYF
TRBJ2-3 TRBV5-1 CASSPTGPVTDTQYF
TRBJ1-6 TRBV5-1 CASSLAPGQGYNSPLHF
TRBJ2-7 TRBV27 CASSNRRGLPGSYEQYF
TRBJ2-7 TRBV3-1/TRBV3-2 CASSQGGKGQGRREQYF
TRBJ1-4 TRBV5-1 CASSFGGIREKLFF
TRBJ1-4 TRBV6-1 CASSERQGHTSNEKLFF
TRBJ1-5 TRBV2 CASSARGTESNQPQHF
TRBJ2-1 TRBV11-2 CASSLVTSGRYYNEQFF
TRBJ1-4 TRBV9 CASSVDHGRGEKLFF
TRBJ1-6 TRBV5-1 CASSLGQGTNSPLHF
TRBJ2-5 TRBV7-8 CASSLDPGVETQYF
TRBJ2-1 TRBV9 CASAPGLAGWSEQFF
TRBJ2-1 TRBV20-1 CSASPSGRMFF
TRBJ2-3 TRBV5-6 CASSSSGGAYGTQYF
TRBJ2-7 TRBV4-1 CASRGTGGYEQYF
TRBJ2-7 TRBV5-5 CASSSVRYTKQYF
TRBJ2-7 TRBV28 CATERGGSATYEQYF
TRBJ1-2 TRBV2 CASSVVQEGGYGYTF
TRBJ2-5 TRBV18 CASSPFRQGFGETQYF
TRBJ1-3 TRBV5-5 CASSLQQGTGNTIYF
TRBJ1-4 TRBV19 CASSAGLGLTNEKLFF
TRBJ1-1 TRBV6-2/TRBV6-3 CASSYYRGVTEAFF
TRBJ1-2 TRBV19 CASSTTRVALYGYTF
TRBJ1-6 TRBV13 CASSLDRGLRVDSPLHF
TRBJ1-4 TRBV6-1 CASSLTGDSHEKLFF
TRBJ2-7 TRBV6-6 CASSYPAAGREQYF
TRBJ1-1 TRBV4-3 CASSQAGANTEAFF
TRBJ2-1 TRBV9 CASSVELAGAFYNEQFF
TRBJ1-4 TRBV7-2 CASSHYGTATNEKLFF
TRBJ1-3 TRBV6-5 CASSYSGSISGNTIYF
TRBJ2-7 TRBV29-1 CSAVQVTYEQYF
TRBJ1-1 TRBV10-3 CAISVRGANTEAFF
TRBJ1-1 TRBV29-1 CSASPFILEALNTEAFF
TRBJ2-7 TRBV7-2 CASSALAGYEQYF
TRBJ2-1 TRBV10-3 CATSLGGGRYNEQFF
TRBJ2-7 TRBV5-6 CASSSGLSSYEQYF
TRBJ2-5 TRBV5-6 CASSLAGARVQETQYF
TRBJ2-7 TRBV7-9 CASSLRRGHEQYF
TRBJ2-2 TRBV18 CASSPSWSSRAVGELFF